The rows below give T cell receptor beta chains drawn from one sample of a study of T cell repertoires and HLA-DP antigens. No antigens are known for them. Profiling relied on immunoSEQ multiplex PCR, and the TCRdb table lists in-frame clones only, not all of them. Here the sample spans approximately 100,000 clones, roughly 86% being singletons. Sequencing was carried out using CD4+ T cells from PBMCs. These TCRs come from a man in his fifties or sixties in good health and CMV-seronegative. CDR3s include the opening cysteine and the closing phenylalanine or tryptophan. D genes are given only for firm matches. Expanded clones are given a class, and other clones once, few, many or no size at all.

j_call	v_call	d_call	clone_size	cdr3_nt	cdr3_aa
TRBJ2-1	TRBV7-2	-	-	TGTGCCAGCAGCCCCCAGAGACTCGAGCAGTTCTTC	CASSPQRLEQFF
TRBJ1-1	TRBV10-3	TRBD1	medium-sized	TGTGCCATCCGACAGGGCAACACTGAAGCTTTCTTT	CAIRQGNTEAFF
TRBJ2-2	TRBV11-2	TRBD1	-	TGTGCCAGCAGCTGGACGGGACAGACGAACACCGGGGAGCTGTTTTTT	CASSWTGQTNTGELFF
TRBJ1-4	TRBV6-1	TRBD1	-	TGTGCCAGCAGTGAAGCGCAAGGAGGTGGGACAGGGGGTAATGAAAAACTGTTTTTT	CASSEAQGGGTGGNEKLFF
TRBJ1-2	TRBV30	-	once	TGTGCCTGGAAGGAGTTCAACTATGGCTACACCTTC	CAWKEFNYGYTF
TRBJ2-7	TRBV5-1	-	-	TGCGCCAGCAGCTCTGCAGGGTCGGTCGCTTACTCCTACGAGCAGTACTTC	CASSSAGSVAYSYEQYF
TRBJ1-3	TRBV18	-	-	TGTGCCAGCTCACCAAGCTCTGGAAACACCATATATTTT	CASSPSSGNTIYF
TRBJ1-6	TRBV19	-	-	TGTGCCAGTAGTATGTGGGCTAATTCACCCCTCCACTTT	CASSMWANSPLHF
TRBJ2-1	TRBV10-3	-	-	TGTGCCATCAGTGACCCCCAGGGGGGGAGCTCCTACAATGAGCAGTTCTTC	CAISDPQGGSSYNEQFF
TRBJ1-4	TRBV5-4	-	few	TGTGCCAGCAGCTTGCCCGGGACGGCGGAAAGTGAAAAACTGTTTTTT	CASSLPGTAESEKLFF
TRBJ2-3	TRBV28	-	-	TGTGCCAGCAGTCTCGTGGGGGACTTCTTAAGGGGCACAGATACGCAGTATTTT	CASSLVGDFLRGTDTQYF
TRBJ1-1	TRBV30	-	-	TGTGCCTGGAGCGACTCAGGGTCCACTGAAGCTTTCTTT	CAWSDSGSTEAFF
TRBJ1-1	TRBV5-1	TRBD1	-	TGCGCCAGCAGCCCCGGACAGGGAGGCAGGAACACTGAAGCTTTCTTT	CASSPGQGGRNTEAFF
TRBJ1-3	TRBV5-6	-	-	TGTGCCAGCAGCTGGAGGGGAACTTTAGGAAACACCATATATTTT	CASSWRGTLGNTIYF
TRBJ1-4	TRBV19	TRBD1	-	TGTGCCAGTAGTCCACGGGACAGCCGATTTGATGAAAAACTGTTTTTT	CASSPRDSRFDEKLFF
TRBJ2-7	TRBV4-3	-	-	TGCGCCAGCAGCCAAGGACAGTGGGGGGAGTACGAGCAGTACTTC	CASSQGQWGEYEQYF
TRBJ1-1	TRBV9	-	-	TGTGCCAGCAGCCCTACCGGGACGGGGAACACTGAAGCTTTCTTT	CASSPTGTGNTEAFF
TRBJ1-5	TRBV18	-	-	TGTGCCAGCTCACTAGGAGGTGTAGGCAATCAGCCCCAGCATTTT	CASSLGGVGNQPQHF
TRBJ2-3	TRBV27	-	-	TGTGCCAGCAGTTTATCGGTCACAGATACGCAGTATTTT	CASSLSVTDTQYF
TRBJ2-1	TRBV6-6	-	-	TGTGCCAGCAGTTACTCAGGGCTAGGGGACAATGAGCAGTTCTTC	CASSYSGLGDNEQFF
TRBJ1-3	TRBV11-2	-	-	TGTGCCAGCAGCTCGATGAGCTCTGGAAACACCATATATTTT	CASSSMSSGNTIYF
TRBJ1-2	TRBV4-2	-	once	TGTGCCAGCAGCCAAGTGGGCGGGTCAGAAGACTATGGCTACACCTTC	CASSQVGGSEDYGYTF
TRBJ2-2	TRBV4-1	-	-	TGCGCCAGCAGCCAACCGACGCAGAACACCGGGGAGCTGTTTTTT	CASSQPTQNTGELFF
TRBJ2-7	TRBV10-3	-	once	TGTGCCATCAGTGAGTCGGTTATTAGGTCCAAGAACGACTACGAGCAGTACTTC	CAISESVIRSKNDYEQYF
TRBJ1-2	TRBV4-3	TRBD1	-	TGCGCCAGCAGCCCTGAGGTGGGGACAGGTGGCGGCTACACCTTC	CASSPEVGTGGGYTF
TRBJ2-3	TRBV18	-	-	TGTGCCAGCTCACCTACAGACACAGATACGCAGTATTTT	CASSPTDTDTQYF
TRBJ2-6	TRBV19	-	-	TGTGCCAGTTCCAGGGGCTCTGGGGCCAACGTCCTGACTTTC	CASSRGSGANVLTF
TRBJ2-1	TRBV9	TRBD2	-	TGTGCCAGCAGCGTAGCCCAGATAGCGGGAGGTGAGCAGTTCTTC	CASSVAQIAGGEQFF
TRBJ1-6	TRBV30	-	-	TGTGCCTGGAGCGGCCCCCGAGGACCCCTCCACTTT	CAWSGPRGPLHF
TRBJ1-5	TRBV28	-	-	TGTGCCAGCATCCCTGGCCCCAATCAGCCCCAGCATTTT	CASIPGPNQPQHF
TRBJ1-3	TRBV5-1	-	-	TGCGCCAGCAGCTTGGGAGGGACCGGCTCTGGAAACACCATATATTTT	CASSLGGTGSGNTIYF
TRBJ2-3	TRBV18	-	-	TGTGCCAGCCGAAGCACAGATACGCAGTATTTT	CASRSTDTQYF
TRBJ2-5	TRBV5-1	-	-	TGCGCCAGCAGCAAGGGAAGGGTTAGGGCCCAGTACTTC	CASSKGRVRAQYF
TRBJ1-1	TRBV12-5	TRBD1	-	TGTGCTAGTGGTACAGACAGGGGGGCGATATTGAACACTGAAGCTTTCTTT	CASGTDRGAILNTEAFF
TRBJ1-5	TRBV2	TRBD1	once	TGTGCCAGCAGTGGAGGACAGGGCAACAATCAGCCCCAGCATTTT	CASSGGQGNNQPQHF
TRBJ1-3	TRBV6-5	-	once	TGTGCCAGCAAACAAGGGGCTAGCTCTGGAAACACCATATATTTT	CASKQGASSGNTIYF
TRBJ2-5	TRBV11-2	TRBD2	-	TGTGCCAGCAGCTTGACGGGGGGATTTGAGACCCAGTACTTC	CASSLTGGFETQYF
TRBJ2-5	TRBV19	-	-	TGTGCCAGTAGTATAGGAGGAGGCGGGACCCAGTACTTC	CASSIGGGGTQYF
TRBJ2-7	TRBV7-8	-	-	TGTGCCAGCAGCCCGAGTATCTACGAGCAGTACTTC	CASSPSIYEQYF
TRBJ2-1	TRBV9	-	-	TGTGCCAGCAGCCTATACAATGAGCAGTTCTTC	CASSLYNEQFF
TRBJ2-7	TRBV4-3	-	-	TGCGCCAGCAGCCAAGATACGAGCTACGAGCAGTACTTC	CASSQDTSYEQYF
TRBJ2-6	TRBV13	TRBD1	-	TGTGCCAGCAGCTTGGACAGGAAGACCTCTGGGGCCAACGTCCTGACTTTC	CASSLDRKTSGANVLTF
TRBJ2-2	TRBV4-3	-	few	TGCGCCAGCAGCCAAAATTTACAGATCGGGGAGCTGTTTTTT	CASSQNLQIGELFF
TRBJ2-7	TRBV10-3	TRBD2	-	TGTGCCATCAGCCCAGGGACTAGCGGGAGCGAGCAGTACTTC	CAISPGTSGSEQYF
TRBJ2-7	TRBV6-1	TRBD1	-	TGTGCTGGGGACAGGGGCCCAAACTCCTACGAGCAGTACTTC	CAGDRGPNSYEQYF
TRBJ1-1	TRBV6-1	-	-	TGTGCCAGCAGTGAAGGAGAGGGCACTGAAGCTTTCTTT	CASSEGEGTEAFF
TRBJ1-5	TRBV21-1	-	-	TGTGCCAGCAGCAAATGGTTCCCCCTGCGCAGGGGTGTGAGCAATCAGCCCCAGCATTTT	CASSKWFPLRRGVSNQPQHF
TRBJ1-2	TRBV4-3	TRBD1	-	TGCGCCAGCAGCCCACTAACAGGGGGCGCACATGGCTACACCTTC	CASSPLTGGAHGYTF
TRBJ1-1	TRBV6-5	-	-	TGTGCCAGCAGTCTAGGACAGCTGAACACTGAAGCTTTCTTT	CASSLGQLNTEAFF
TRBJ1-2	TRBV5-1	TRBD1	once	TGCGCCAGCAGCTTGGGAGGACAGGGGGCAGGATATGGCTACACCTTC	CASSLGGQGAGYGYTF
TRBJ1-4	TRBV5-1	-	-	TGCGCCAGCAGTCGCAGGGACGGGGAAAAACTGTTTTTT	CASSRRDGEKLFF
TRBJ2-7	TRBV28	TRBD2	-	TGTGCCAGCAGTTGGGCTAGCGGGAGGGTTTACGAGCAGTACTTC	CASSWASGRVYEQYF
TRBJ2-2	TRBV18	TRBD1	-	TGTGCCAGCTCACGACAGGGGAACACCGGGGAGCTGTTTTTT	CASSRQGNTGELFF